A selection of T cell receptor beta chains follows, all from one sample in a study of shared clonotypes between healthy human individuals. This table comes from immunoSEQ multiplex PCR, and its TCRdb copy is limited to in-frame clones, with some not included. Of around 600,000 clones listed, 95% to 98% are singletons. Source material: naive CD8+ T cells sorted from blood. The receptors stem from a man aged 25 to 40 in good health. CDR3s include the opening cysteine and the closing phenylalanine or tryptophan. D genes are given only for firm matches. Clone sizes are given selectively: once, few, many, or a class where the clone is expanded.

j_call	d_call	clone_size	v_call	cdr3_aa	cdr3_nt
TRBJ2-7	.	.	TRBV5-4	CASSSENLINEQYF	TGTGCCAGCAGCTCCGAAAATCTAATTAACGAGCAGTACTTC
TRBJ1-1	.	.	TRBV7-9	CASSETSGAFF	TGTGCCAGCAGCGAAACTTCAGGGGCTTTCTTT
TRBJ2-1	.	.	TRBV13	CASSPTVSYNEQFF	TGTGCCAGCAGCCCGACAGTAAGCTACAATGAGCAGTTCTTC
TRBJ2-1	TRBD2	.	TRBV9	CASSVEAGGYNEQFF	TGTGCCAGCAGCGTAGAAGCGGGAGGGTACAATGAGCAGTTCTTC
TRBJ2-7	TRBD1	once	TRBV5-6	CASSAPDRGRPYEQYF	TGTGCCAGCAGCGCGCCCGACAGGGGAAGACCCTACGAGCAGTACTTC
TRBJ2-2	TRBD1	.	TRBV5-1	CASSVGQGRAGELFF	TGCGCCAGCAGCGTGGGACAGGGACGCGCCGGGGAGCTGTTTTTT
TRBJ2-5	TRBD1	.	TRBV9	CASSMGQTLETQYF	TGTGCCAGCAGCATGGGACAGACACTAGAGACCCAGTACTTC
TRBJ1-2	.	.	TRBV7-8	CASSFRGSYGYTF	TGTGCCAGCAGCTTTAGGGGTTCCTATGGCTACACCTTC
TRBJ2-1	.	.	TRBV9	CASSVADLDYNEQFF	TGTGCCAGCAGCGTAGCAGACCTGGACTACAATGAGCAGTTCTTC
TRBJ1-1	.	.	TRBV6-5	CASSYSPGDTEAFF	TGTGCCAGCAGTTACTCTCCGGGAGACACTGAAGCTTTCTTT
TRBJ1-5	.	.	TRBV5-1	CASSPGPTERGNQPQHF	TGCGCCAGCAGCCCCGGACCCACCGAGAGGGGCAATCAGCCCCAGCATTTT
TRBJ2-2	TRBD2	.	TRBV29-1	CSVQTSGDTGELFF	TGCAGCGTCCAGACTAGCGGCGACACCGGGGAGCTGTTTTTT
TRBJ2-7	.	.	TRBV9	CASSVGAAYEQYF	TGTGCCAGCAGCGTAGGGGCAGCCTACGAGCAGTACTTC
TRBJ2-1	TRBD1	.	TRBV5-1	CASSWGQGAGNEQFF	TGCGCCAGCAGCTGGGGACAGGGGGCTGGCAATGAGCAGTTCTTC
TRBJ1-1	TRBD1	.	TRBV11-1	CASSLTGEDEAFF	TGTGCCAGCAGCTTAACAGGGGAAGATGAAGCTTTCTTT
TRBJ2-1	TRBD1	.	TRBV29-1	CSVVVGSGQGWVYNEQFF	TGCAGCGTTGTTGTAGGGTCCGGACAGGGCTGGGTTTACAATGAGCAGTTCTTC
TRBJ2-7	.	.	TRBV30	CAWSPLGVPSDEQYF	TGTGCCTGGAGTCCCCTCGGAGTTCCGTCTGACGAGCAGTACTTC
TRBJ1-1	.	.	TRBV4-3	CASSQVSGFGDTEAFF	TGCGCCAGCAGCCAAGTTTCCGGGTTCGGGGACACTGAAGCTTTCTTT
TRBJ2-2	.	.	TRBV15	CATSRENGMNTGELFF	TGTGCCACCAGCAGAGAGAACGGCATGAACACCGGGGAGCTGTTTTTT
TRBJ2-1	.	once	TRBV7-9	CASSLGRDIAYNEQFF	TGTGCCAGCAGCTTAGGGCGGGATATCGCCTACAATGAGCAGTTCTTC
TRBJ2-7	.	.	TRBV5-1	CASSFVLGLRYEQYF	TGCGCCAGCAGCTTTGTGCTGGGACTGCGCTACGAGCAGTACTTC
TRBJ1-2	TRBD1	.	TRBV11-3	CASSPRDSESNYGYTF	TGTGCCAGCAGCCCGAGGGACAGCGAGTCTAACTATGGCTACACCTTC
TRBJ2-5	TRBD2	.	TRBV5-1	CASSGGSIAGDLRETQYF	TGCGCCAGCAGCGGGGGATCCATAGCGGGAGATCTGAGGGAGACCCAGTACTTC
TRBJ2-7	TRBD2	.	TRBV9	CASSRSGTSGLGDEQYF	TGTGCCAGCAGTCGCTCCGGGACTAGCGGCCTAGGGGACGAGCAGTACTTC
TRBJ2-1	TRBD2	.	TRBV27	CASQGIAGDNEQFF	TGTGCCAGCCAGGGAATAGCGGGAGACAATGAGCAGTTCTTC
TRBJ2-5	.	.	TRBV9	CASSVDLQETQYF	TGTGCCAGCAGCGTGGACTTACAAGAGACCCAGTACTTC
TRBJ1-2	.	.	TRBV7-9	CASNPAPDLIYGYTF	TGTGCCAGCAACCCGGCCCCGGACCTCATCTATGGCTACACCTTC
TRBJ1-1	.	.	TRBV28	CASSLMTGNTEAFF	TGTGCCAGCAGTTTAATGACAGGGAACACTGAAGCTTTCTTT
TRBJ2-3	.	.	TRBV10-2	CASSESTDTQYF	TGCGCCAGCAGTGAGTCCACAGATACGCAGTATTTT
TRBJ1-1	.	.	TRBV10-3	CAMSEGRRMNTEAFF	TGTGCCATGTCGGAGGGCCGAAGAATGAACACTGAAGCTTTCTTT
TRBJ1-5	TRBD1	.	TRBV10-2	CASSRTGGQPQHF	TGCGCCAGCAGTCGGACAGGGGGTCAGCCCCAGCATTTT
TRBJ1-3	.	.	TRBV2	CATGQGNTIYF	TGTGCCACCGGACAGGGAAACACCATATATTTT
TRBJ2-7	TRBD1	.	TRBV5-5	CASSGSTGNGYEQYF	TGTGCCAGCAGCGGCTCGACAGGGAATGGGTACGAGCAGTACTTC
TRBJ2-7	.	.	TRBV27	CASSLSASYEQYF	TGTGCCAGCAGTTTATCGGCATCCTACGAGCAGTACTTC
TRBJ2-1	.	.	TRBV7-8	CASRLSYNEQFF	TGTGCCAGCAGGTTATCCTACAATGAGCAGTTCTTC
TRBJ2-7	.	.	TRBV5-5	CASRFRAGSHEQYF	TGTGCCTCTCGATTTAGGGCGGGATCCCACGAGCAGTACTTC
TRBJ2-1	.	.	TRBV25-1	CASSETGYNEQFF	TGTGCCAGCAGTGAAACAGGTTACAATGAGCAGTTCTTC
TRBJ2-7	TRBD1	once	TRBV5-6	CASSLRDRTIDSYEQYF	TGTGCCAGCAGCTTGAGGGACAGGACCATAGACTCCTACGAGCAGTACTTC
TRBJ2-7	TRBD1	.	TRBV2	CASSATPGTDYEQYF	TGTGCCAGCAGCGCAACCCCCGGGACAGACTACGAGCAGTACTTC
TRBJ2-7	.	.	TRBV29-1	CSVVAVGYEQYF	TGCAGCGTTGTAGCGGTGGGTTACGAGCAGTACTTC
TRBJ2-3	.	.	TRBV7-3	CASSTGYTSTDTQYF	TGTGCCAGCAGTACGGGCTATACTAGCACAGATACGCAGTATTTT
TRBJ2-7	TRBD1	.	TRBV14	CASSQRNRGSYEQYF	TGTGCCAGCAGCCAGAGAAACAGGGGATCCTACGAGCAGTACTTC
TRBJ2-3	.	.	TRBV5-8	CASSLGSGPHTQYF	TGTGCCAGCAGCTTGGGTAGCGGCCCTCATACGCAGTATTTT
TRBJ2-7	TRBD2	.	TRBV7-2	CASSLRLTSPSYEQYF	TGTGCCAGCAGCTTGCGTCTGACTAGCCCCTCCTACGAGCAGTACTTC
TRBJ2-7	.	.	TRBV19	CASSIWGSYEQYF	TGTGCCAGTAGTATATGGGGCTCCTACGAGCAGTACTTC
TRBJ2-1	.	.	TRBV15	CATSRESRNHNEQFF	TGTGCCACCAGCAGAGAATCTCGGAACCACAATGAGCAGTTCTTC
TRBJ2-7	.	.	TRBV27	CAVAPGPDGYEQYF	TGTGCCGTAGCCCCGGGGCCCGACGGGTACGAGCAGTACTTC
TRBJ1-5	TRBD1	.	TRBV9	CASSVGQANQPQHF	TGTGCCAGCAGCGTGGGACAGGCAAATCAGCCCCAGCATTTT
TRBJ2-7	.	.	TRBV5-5	CASSTGKGSEQYF	TGTGCCAGCAGTACCGGGAAAGGGAGCGAGCAGTACTTC
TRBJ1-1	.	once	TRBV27	CASSSPRTRDTEAFF	TGTGCCAGCAGTTCCCCCCGGACAAGGGACACTGAAGCTTTCTTT
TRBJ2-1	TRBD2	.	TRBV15	CATSRASGRTYNEQFF	TGTGCCACCAGCAGGGCTAGCGGGAGAACCTACAATGAGCAGTTCTTC